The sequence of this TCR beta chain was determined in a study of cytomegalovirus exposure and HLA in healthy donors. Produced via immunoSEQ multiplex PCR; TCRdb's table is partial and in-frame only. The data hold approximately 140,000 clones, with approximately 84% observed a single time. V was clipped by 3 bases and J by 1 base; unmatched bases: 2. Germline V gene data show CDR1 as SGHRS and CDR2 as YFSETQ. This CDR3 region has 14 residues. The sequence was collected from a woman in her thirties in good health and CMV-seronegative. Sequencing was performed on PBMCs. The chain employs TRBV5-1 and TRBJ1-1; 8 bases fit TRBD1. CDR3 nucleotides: TGCGCCAGCAGCTCCGACAGGGGGAACACTGAAGCTTTCTTT. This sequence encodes CASSSDRGNTEAFF.